This T cell receptor beta chain was recovered during a study of blood T cell repertoires in COVID-19. The assay was immunoSEQ multiplex PCR, and TCRdb's table has in-frame clones only and misses some. The sample lists over 150,000 clones; 87% were seen once. The germline V gene has CDR1 MNHEY and CDR2 SVGAGI. The CDR3 runs 14 residues. Trimming shortened V by 5 bases and J by 1 base, and 11 bases separated the two germline ends. The genes are TRBV6-5 and TRBJ1-2; D is unresolved. The receptor was derived from a woman aged 55-69 years who had recovered from COVID-19. Specimen: peripheral blood. DNA of the CDR3: TGTGCCAGCAGTCCAGCGAATAGTAACTATGGCTACACCTTC. It specifies CASSPANSNYGYTF.